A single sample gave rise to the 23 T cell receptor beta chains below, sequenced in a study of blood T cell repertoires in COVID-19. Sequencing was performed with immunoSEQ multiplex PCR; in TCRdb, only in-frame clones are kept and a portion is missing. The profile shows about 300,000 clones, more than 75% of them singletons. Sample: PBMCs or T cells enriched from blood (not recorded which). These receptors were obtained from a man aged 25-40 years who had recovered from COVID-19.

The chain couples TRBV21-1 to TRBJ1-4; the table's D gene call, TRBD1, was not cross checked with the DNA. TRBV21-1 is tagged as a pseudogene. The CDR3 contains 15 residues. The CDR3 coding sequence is TGTGCCAGCAGCGAACGAGGACAGGGGGATGAAAAACTGTTTTTT. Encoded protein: CASSERGQGDEKLFF.

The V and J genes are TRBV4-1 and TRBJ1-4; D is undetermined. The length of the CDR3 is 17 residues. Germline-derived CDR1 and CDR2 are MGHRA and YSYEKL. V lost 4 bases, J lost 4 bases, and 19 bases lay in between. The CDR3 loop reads CASSPPGEAALNEKLFF. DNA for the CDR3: TGCGCCAGCAGCCCCCCTGGGGAGGCCGCCCTTAATGAAAAACTGTTTTTT.

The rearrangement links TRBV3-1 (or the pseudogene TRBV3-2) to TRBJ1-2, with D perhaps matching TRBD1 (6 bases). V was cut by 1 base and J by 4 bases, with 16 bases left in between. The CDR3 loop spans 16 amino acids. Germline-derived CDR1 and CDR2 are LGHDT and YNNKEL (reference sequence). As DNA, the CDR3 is TGTGCCAGCAGCCAAGGGGGAGGGGGAGGCGCCTATGGCTACACCTTC. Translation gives CASSQGGGGGAYGYTF.

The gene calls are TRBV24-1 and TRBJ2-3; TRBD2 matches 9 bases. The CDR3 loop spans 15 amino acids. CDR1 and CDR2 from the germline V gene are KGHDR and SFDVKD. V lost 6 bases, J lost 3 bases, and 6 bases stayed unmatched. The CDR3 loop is CATSWASGTTDTQYF. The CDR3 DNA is TGTGCCACCAGTTGGGCTAGCGGGACGACAGATACGCAGTATTTT.

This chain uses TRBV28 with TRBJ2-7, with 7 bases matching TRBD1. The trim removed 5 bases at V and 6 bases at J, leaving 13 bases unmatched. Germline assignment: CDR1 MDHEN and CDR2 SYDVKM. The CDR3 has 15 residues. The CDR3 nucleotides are TGTGCCAGCAGTCCGACAGGGCAAATAAAGGGCGAGCAGTACTTC. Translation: CASSPTGQIKGEQYF.

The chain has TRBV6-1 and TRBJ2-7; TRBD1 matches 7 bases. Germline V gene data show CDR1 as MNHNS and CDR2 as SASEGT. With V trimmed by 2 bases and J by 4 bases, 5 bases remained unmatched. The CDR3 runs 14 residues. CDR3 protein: CASSEFGQEYEQYF. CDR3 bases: TGTGCCAGCAGTGAATTTGGACAGGAGTACGAGCAGTACTTC.

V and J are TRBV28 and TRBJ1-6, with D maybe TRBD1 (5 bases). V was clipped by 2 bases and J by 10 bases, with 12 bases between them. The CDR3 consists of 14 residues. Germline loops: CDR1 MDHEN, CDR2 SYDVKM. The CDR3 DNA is TGTGCCAGCAGTTTACCACAGGAACGATCACCCCTCCACTTT. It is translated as CASSLPQERSPLHF.

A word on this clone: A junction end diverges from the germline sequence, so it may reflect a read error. DNA of the CDR3: TGTGCTAGCAGCCCCGGGACTCGCAATGAGCAGTTCTTC. Encoded protein: CASSPGTRNEQFF. This chain connects TRBV7-7 to TRBJ2-1; TRBD2 might be the D (6 bases). This CDR3 has 13 amino acids. CDR1 SSHAT and CDR2 FNYEAQ come from the germline V gene (reference sequence).

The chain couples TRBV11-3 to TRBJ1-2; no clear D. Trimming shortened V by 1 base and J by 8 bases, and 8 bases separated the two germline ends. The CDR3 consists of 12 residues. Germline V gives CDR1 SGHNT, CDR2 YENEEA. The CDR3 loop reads CASSLGGNGYTF. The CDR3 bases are TGTGCCAGCAGCTTAGGCGGGAACGGCTACACCTTC. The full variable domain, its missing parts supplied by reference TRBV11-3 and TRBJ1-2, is EAGVVQSPRYKIIEKKQPVAFWCNPISGHNTLYWYLQNLGQGPELLIRYENEEAVDDSQLPKDRFSAERLKGVDSTLKIQPAELGDSAVYLCASSLGGNGYTFGSGTRLTVV.

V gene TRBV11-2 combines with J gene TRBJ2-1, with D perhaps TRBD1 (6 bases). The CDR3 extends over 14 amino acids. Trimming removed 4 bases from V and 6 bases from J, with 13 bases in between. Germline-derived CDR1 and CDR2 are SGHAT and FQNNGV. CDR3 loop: CASSSTGLGNEQFF. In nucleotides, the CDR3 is TGTGCCAGCAGCTCTACAGGGTTGGGCAATGAGCAGTTCTTC.

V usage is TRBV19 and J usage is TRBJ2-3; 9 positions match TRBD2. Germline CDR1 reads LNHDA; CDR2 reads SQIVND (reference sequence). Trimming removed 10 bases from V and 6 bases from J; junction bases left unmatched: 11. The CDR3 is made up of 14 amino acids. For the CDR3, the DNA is TGTGCCACCTCTATAGCGGGAGCGGGGGATACGCAGTATTTT. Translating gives CATSIAGAGDTQYF.

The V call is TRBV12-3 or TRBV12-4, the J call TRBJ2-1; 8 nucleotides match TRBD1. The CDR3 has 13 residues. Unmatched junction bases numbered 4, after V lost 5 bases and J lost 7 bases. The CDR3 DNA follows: TGTGCCAGCAGTAAGGACAGGGCAAATGAGCAGTTCTTC. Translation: CASSKDRANEQFF.

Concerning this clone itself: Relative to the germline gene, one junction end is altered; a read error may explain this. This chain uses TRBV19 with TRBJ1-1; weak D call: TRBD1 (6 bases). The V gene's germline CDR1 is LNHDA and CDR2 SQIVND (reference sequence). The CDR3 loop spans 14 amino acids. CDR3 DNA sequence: TGTGCCAGTAGTGTAGACAGGTTGATCACTGAAGCTTTCTTT. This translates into CASSVDRLITEAFF.

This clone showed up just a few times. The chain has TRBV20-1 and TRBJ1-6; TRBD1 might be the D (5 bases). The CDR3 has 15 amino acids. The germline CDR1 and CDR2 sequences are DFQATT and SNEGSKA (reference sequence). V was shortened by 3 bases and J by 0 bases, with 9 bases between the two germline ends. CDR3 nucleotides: TGCAGTGCTAGTGAGGGGAGCTCCTATAATTCACCCCTCCACTTT. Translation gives CSASEGSSYNSPLHF.

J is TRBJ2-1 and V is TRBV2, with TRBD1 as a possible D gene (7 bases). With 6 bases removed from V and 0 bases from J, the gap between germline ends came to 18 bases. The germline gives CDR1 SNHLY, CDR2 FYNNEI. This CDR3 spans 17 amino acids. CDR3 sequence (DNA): TGTGCCAGCAGCCGGGACAGCACGGGAGCCTCCTACAATGAGCAGTTCTTC. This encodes CASSRDSTGASYNEQFF.

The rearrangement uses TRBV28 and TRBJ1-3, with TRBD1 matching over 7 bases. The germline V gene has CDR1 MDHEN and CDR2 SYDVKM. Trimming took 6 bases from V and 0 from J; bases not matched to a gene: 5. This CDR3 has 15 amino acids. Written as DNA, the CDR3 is TGTGCCAGCAGACCCGGACAGGCCTCTGGAAACACCATATATTTT. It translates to CASRPGQASGNTIYF.

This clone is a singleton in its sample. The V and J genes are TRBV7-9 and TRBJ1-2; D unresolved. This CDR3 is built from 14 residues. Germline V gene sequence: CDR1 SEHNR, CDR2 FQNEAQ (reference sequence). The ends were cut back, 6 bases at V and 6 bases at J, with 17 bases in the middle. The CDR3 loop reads CASSPGRGKDGYTF. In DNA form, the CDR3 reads TGTGCCAGCAGTCCCGGTCGGGGTAAGGATGGCTACACCTTC.

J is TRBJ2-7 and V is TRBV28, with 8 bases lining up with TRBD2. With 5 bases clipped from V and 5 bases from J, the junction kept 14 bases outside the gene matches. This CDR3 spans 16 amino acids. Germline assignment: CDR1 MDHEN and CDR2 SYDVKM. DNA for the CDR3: TGTGCCAGCAGTACCCCTTTGAGCGGGAGTTTCGACGAGCAGTACTTC. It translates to CASSTPLSGSFDEQYF. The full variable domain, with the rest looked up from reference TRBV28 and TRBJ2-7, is DVKVTQSSRYLVKRTGEKVFLECVQDMDHENMFWYRQDPGLGLRLIYFSYDVKMKEKGDIPEGYSVSREKKERFSLILESASTNQTSMYLCASSTPLSGSFDEQYFGPGTRLTVT.

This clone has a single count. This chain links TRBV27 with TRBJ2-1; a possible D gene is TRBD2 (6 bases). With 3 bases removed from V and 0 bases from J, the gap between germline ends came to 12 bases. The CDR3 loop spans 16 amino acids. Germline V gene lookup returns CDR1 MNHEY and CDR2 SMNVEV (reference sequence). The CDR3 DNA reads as TGTGCCAGCAGTTTGACCCCCGGGAGCTCCTACAATGAGCAGTTCTTC. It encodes CASSLTPGSSYNEQFF.

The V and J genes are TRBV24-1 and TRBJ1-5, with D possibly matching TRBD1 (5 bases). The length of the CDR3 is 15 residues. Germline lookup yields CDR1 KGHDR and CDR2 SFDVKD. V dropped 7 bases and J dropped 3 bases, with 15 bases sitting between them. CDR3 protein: CATRRQGRSNQPQHF. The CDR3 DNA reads TGTGCCACCAGGAGGCAGGGTAGGTCCAATCAGCCCCAGCATTTT.

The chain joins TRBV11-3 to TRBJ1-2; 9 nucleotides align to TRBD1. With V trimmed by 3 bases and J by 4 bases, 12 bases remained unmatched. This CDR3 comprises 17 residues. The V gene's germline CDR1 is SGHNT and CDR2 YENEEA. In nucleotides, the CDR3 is TGTGCCAGCAGCTTTTACCAATCGACAGGGGGTATCTATGGCTACACCTTC. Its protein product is CASSFYQSTGGIYGYTF. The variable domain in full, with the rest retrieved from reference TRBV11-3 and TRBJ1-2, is EAGVVQSPRYKIIEKKQPVAFWCNPISGHNTLYWYLQNLGQGPELLIRYENEEAVDDSQLPKDRFSAERLKGVDSTLKIQPAELGDSAVYLCASSFYQSTGGIYGYTFGSGTRLTVV.

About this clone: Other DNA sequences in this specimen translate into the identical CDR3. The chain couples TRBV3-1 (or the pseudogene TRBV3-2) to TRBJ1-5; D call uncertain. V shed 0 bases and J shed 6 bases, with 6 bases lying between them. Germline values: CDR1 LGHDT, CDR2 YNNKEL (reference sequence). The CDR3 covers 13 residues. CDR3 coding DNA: TGTGCCAGCAGCCAAGATCGGGGTCAGCCCCAGCATTTT. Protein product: CASSQDRGQPQHF.

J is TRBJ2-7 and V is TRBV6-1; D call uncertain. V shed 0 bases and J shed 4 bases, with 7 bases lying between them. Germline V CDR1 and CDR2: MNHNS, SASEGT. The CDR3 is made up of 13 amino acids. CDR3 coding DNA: TGTGCCAGCAGTGAAGCGCGTTTTTACGAGCAGTACTTC. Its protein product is CASSEARFYEQYF.